Detailed here is one T cell receptor (beta chain). This sample stems from a study of shared clonotypes between healthy human individuals. Produced via immunoSEQ multiplex PCR; TCRdb's table is partial and in-frame only. The sample shows about 1 million clones, 65% to 80% of them seen only once. CDR3 length equals 16 residues. From germline, CDR1 is SEHNR and CDR2 FQNEAQ (reference sequence). Germline trimming cut 5 bases from V and 6 bases from J; bases unmatched to any gene: 9. The sequenced material came from memory CD4+ T cells sorted from blood. Regarding subset: CD45RA-negative fraction. The genes are TRBV7-9 and TRBJ2-7; 14 nucleotides line up with TRBD2. This TCR was sampled from a man between 18 and 29 years old in good health. Here the CDR3 DNA reads TGTGCCAGCAGCATGACTAGCGGGGGGGCCTTTGTCGAGCAGTACTTC. Translation gives CASSMTSGGAFVEQYF.